A single TCR beta chain is shown here with its context. The antigen is unknown. Assay: immunoSEQ multiplex PCR; the TCRdb copy retains only in-frame clones and omits some. The sample lists tens of thousands of clones, over 70% seen once, with around 5.6% in the top ten. The sample originates from a study of immune evolution from preneoplasia to lung adenocarcinoma. The study's findings and limits: Top clone share appeared to fall from AAH through AIS, MIA, adenocarcinoma. Later-stage lesions appeared to have more T cells, more diversity, less clonality. KRAS-mutant nodules had the highest T cell clonality.

Sequencing was carried out using FFPE invasive lung adenocarcinoma tissue. This receptor was identified in a person in their sixties with lung adenocarcinoma.

CDR3 nucleotide sequence: TGTGCTACCACCTCGGAGCGGATCACAGATACGCAGTATTTT. Translation gives CATTSERITDTQYF. The V call is TRBV25-1, the J call TRBJ2-3; D may be TRBD2 (5 bases). Germline lookup yields CDR1 MGHDK and CDR2 SYGVNS. The length of the CDR3 is 14 residues.